Listed below are T cell receptor beta chains from one sample, sequenced in a study of long-term antiretroviral therapy in people with HIV. The method was immunoSEQ multiplex PCR; TCRdb's version includes in-frame clones alone and lacks a portion of them. The sample consists of about 16,000 clones, 70% to 90% of them appearing once. The starting material was unsorted PBMCs, obtained 6.9 years after starting antiretroviral therapy. The receptors stem from a man aged 50 or older with HIV. CDR3s include the opening cysteine and the closing phenylalanine or tryptophan. A D gene is named only where the DNA matches it firmly. Only part of the rows carry a size: once, few, many, or a class if the clone is expanded.

j_call clone_size d_call v_call cdr3_aa cdr3_nt
TRBJ2-2 NA TRBD1 TRBV2 CASSASTGLNTGELFF TGTGCCAGCAGTGCGTCGACAGGGCTTAACACCGGGGAGCTGTTTTTT
TRBJ2-5 once NA TRBV7-7 CASSGELRGETQYF TGTGCCAGCAGCGGAGAGCTTCGGGGAGAGACCCAGTACTTC
TRBJ2-1 NA TRBD1 TRBV5-6 CASSSLGTDYNEQFF TGTGCCAGCAGCTCCCTCGGGACAGATTACAATGAGCAGTTCTTC
TRBJ1-4 NA TRBD1 TRBV4-3 CASSRQGDKNEKLFF TGCGCCAGCAGCCGACAGGGGGACAAAAATGAAAAACTGTTTTTT
TRBJ2-1 NA NA TRBV10-3 CAITPGNNEQFF TGTGCCATCACCCCAGGAAACAATGAGCAGTTCTTC
TRBJ2-1 NA NA TRBV30 CAWSVDPPHHGNEQFF TGTGCCTGGAGTGTAGACCCCCCACACCACGGAAATGAGCAGTTCTTC
TRBJ2-1 NA NA TRBV25-1 CASSDLLNEQFF TGTGCCAGCAGTGACCTCCTCAATGAGCAGTTCTTC
TRBJ2-7 NA NA TRBV30 CACRGTLTYEQYF TGTGCCTGCCGAGGGACACTCACCTACGAGCAGTACTTC
TRBJ2-1 medium-sized NA TRBV15 CATSKIQEGKEQFF TGTGCCACCAGCAAAATCCAGGAAGGGAAGGAGCAGTTCTTC
TRBJ2-7 NA NA TRBV27 CASSGQYYEQYF TGTGCCAGCAGTGGACAGTACTACGAGCAGTACTTC
TRBJ2-7 NA TRBD2 TRBV9 CASSVEGSGKHEQYF TGTGCCAGCAGCGTAGAGGGTAGCGGGAAGCACGAGCAGTACTTC
TRBJ2-7 NA NA TRBV19 CASSLRTSGEQYF TGTGCCAGTAGTTTAAGGACGTCGGGTGAGCAGTACTTC
TRBJ1-2 NA NA TRBV4-2 CASSQDLWDNYGYTF TGTGCCAGCAGCCAAGATCTTTGGGACAACTATGGCTACACCTTC
TRBJ2-7 NA TRBD1 TRBV5-1 CASTGTGVYEQYF TGCGCCAGCACCGGGACAGGGGTCTACGAGCAGTACTTC
TRBJ2-7 NA TRBD1 TRBV4-3 CASSAGTGGNYEQYF TGCGCCAGCAGCGCTGGGACAGGGGGGAACTACGAGCAGTACTTC
TRBJ2-7 NA NA TRBV20-1 CSAQRGYEQYF TGCAGTGCTCAAAGGGGCTACGAGCAGTACTTC
TRBJ2-1 NA NA TRBV20-1 CSAAGNEQFF TGCAGTGCGGCAGGCAATGAGCAGTTCTTC
TRBJ2-2 once NA TRBV7-2 CASSLIPAGTGELFF TGTGCCAGCAGCTTAATCCCGGCCGGCACCGGGGAGCTGTTTTTT
TRBJ1-5 once NA TRBV30 CAWSDRNQPQHF TGTGCCTGGAGCGACCGAAATCAGCCCCAGCATTTT
TRBJ2-6 NA NA TRBV29-1 CSVLVTSGANVLTF TGCAGCGTTCTAGTAACGTCTGGGGCCAACGTCCTGACTTTC
TRBJ2-1 NA TRBD1 TRBV27 CASSDRGYNEQFF TGTGCCAGCAGTGACAGGGGATACAATGAGCAGTTCTTC
TRBJ1-3 NA NA TRBV5-1 CASSLGQLSGNTIYF TGCGCCAGCAGCTTGGGACAGCTCTCTGGAAACACCATATATTTT
TRBJ2-1 NA TRBD2 TRBV7-8 CASSRRLAGGPSSNEQFF TGTGCCAGCAGCCGTCGACTAGCGGGAGGGCCGAGTTCTAATGAGCAGTTCTTC
TRBJ2-2 NA TRBD2 TRBV27 CASSSSSGLFTGELFF TGTGCCAGCAGTTCGTCTAGCGGGCTTTTTACCGGGGAGCTGTTTTTT
TRBJ2-7 NA NA TRBV11-2 CASSLDIGSYEQYF TGTGCCAGCAGCTTAGACATTGGATCCTACGAGCAGTACTTC
TRBJ1-5 NA NA TRBV2 CASSESGARQPQHF TGTGCCAGCAGTGAGTCAGGGGCTAGGCAGCCCCAGCATTTT
TRBJ2-7 large TRBD1 TRBV30 CAWNDPGQLYEQYF TGTGCCTGGAATGACCCGGGACAGCTCTACGAGCAGTACTTC
TRBJ1-1 NA NA TRBV4-3 CASSQSRGTYEAFF TGCGCCAGCAGCCAATCACGAGGGACTTATGAAGCTTTCTTT
TRBJ2-2 once NA TRBV9 CASSVGVLNTGELFF TGTGCCAGCAGCGTAGGTGTACTTAACACCGGGGAGCTGTTTTTT
TRBJ2-3 NA NA TRBV9 CASSPRLLTDTQYF TGTGCCAGCAGCCCCCGTCTTCTCACAGATACGCAGTATTTT
TRBJ2-5 NA TRBD1 TRBV15 CATRPQGAVETQYF TGTGCCACCAGGCCCCAGGGGGCCGTAGAGACCCAGTACTTC
TRBJ2-1 NA TRBD2 TRBV28 CASTLIGLAGVYNEQFF TGTGCCAGCACCCTAATTGGACTAGCGGGAGTTTACAATGAGCAGTTCTTC
TRBJ2-7 NA TRBD2 TRBV11-2 CASSDGLAGNSYEQYF TGTGCCAGCAGCGACGGACTAGCGGGAAACTCCTACGAGCAGTACTTC
TRBJ2-1 once TRBD2 TRBV7-8 CASSQSGMNYNEQFF TGTGCCAGCAGCCAAAGCGGGATGAACTACAATGAGCAGTTCTTC
TRBJ1-2 NA NA TRBV29-1 CSAMTETNYGYTF TGCAGCGCTATGACGGAAACTAACTATGGCTACACCTTC
TRBJ1-4 NA TRBD1 TRBV2 CASSRQGGGEKLFF TGTGCCAGCAGCCGACAGGGGGGAGGTGAAAAACTGTTTTTT
TRBJ2-2 NA TRBD1 TRBV18 CASSGTGDTGELFF TGTGCCAGCTCTGGGACAGGCGACACCGGGGAGCTGTTTTTT
TRBJ2-5 NA NA TRBV4-3 CASSQAVTGQETQYF TGCGCCAGCAGCCAAGCCGTAACAGGACAAGAGACCCAGTACTTC
TRBJ2-5 NA TRBD1 TRBV27 CASSYDRGRRETQYF TGTGCCAGCAGTTACGACAGGGGGCGCCGGGAGACCCAGTACTTC
TRBJ2-3 NA NA TRBV28 CASSHEDSSTDTQYF TGTGCCAGCAGTCATGAGGATTCTAGCACAGATACGCAGTATTTT
TRBJ2-3 NA TRBD2 TRBV6-1 CASAGLAPTDTQYF TGTGCCAGCGCGGGACTAGCTCCCACAGATACGCAGTATTTT
TRBJ2-7 NA TRBD2 TRBV28 CASSLNAGTSGEQYF TGTGCCAGCAGTTTAAACGCCGGGACTAGCGGGGAGCAGTACTTC
TRBJ1-5 NA NA TRBV5-1 CASSLDTGQPQHF TGCGCCAGCAGCTTAGACACGGGGCAGCCCCAGCATTTT
TRBJ1-1 NA NA TRBV18 CASSPVWGTEAFF TGTGCCAGCTCACCGGTTTGGGGGACTGAAGCTTTCTTT
TRBJ2-7 NA NA TRBV14 CASSQIAYEQYF TGTGCCAGCAGCCAAATCGCCTACGAGCAGTACTTC
TRBJ1-1 NA NA TRBV18 CASSPLGIGVTVTEAFF TGTGCCAGCTCACCACTCGGTATAGGGGTTACTGTCACTGAAGCTTTCTTT
TRBJ2-2 NA NA TRBV5-6 CASSLPRVAGELFF TGTGCCAGCAGCCTACCCAGGGTGGCCGGGGAGCTGTTTTTT
TRBJ2-2 NA NA TRBV7-7 CASSLGQDWGAGELFF TGTGCCAGCAGCTTAGGACAGGACTGGGGGGCCGGGGAGCTGTTTTTT
TRBJ2-3 NA NA TRBV25-1 CASSEYSLTDTQYF TGTGCCAGCAGTGAATATAGCCTCACAGATACGCAGTATTTT
TRBJ1-5 NA NA TRBV19 CASSLSLDIVNQPQHF TGTGCCAGTAGCCTCAGCTTGGACATCGTGAATCAGCCCCAGCATTTT
TRBJ2-7 NA TRBD2 TRBV28 CASSLLGTSSYEQYF TGTGCCAGCAGTTTATTAGGGACTAGTAGTTACGAGCAGTACTTC
TRBJ1-2 NA NA TRBV7-2 CASSPFGGGAGYTF TGTGCCAGCAGCCCATTCGGTGGGGGAGCCGGCTACACCTTC
TRBJ2-2 NA TRBD2 TRBV30 CARRASGNTGELFF TGTGCCCGTCGGGCTAGCGGGAACACCGGGGAGCTGTTTTTT
TRBJ2-2 few NA TRBV6-6 CASGVYTGELFF TGTGCCAGCGGGGTTTACACCGGGGAGCTGTTTTTT
TRBJ2-1 NA NA TRBV27 CASSEEDVPYNEQFF TGTGCCAGCAGTGAAGAGGACGTACCATACAATGAGCAGTTCTTC